This T cell receptor beta chain stems from a study of cytomegalovirus exposure and HLA in healthy donors. The PCR had 60 Vbeta and 13 Jbeta primers. The table came from immunoSEQ multiplex PCR; TCRdb's copy has only in-frame clones and leaves some out. This repertoire shows approximately 150,000 clones, approximately 80% found once; its top ten account for approximately 7%. Study-wide results and limits: Rare TCR sequences dominated, though some public TCRs recurred in many donors.

In regard to this clone: Its antigen remains unknown.

Germline V gene lookup returns CDR1 SGHTA and CDR2 FQGNSA. The V end was cut by 2 bases, the J end by 2 bases, with 12 bases between. The CDR3 totals 15 residues. The chain combines TRBV7-2 with TRBJ1-2; maybe TRBD1 (6 bases). This receptor was taken from a woman aged 30 to 39 in good health and CMV-seropositive. The material sequenced was PBMCs. The CDR3 coding sequence is TGTGCCAGCAGCTTAAGCGGCACAGGGAACTATGGCTACACCTTC. It encodes CASSLSGTGNYGYTF. Combining the CDR3 with reference TRBV7-2 and TRBJ1-2 gives the whole variable domain GAGVSQSPSNKVTEKGKDVELRCDPISGHTALYWYRQSLGQGLEFLIYFQGNSAPDKSGLPSDRFSAERTGGSVSTLTIQRTQQEDSAVYLCASSLSGTGNYGYTFGSGTRLTVV.